One sample yielded the 32 T cell receptor beta chains listed below, sequenced in a study of cytotoxic CD8 clonotypes in ibrutinib-treated CLL. TCRdb keeps only in-frame clones here, not all; method: immunoSEQ multiplex PCR. This repertoire shows about 68,000 clones, more than 60% found once; its top ten account for more than 4.5%. The specimen comprised PBMCs, sampled after 12 months of ibrutinib treatment. All receptors come from a human donor with chronic lymphocytic leukemia.

V is TRBV7-8 and J is TRBJ2-2; 11 bases align to TRBD2. The germline gives CDR1 SGHVS, CDR2 FQNEAQ. The CDR3 covers 15 residues. J was trimmed by 6 bases and V by 1 base; bases with no gene match: 1. The CDR3 nucleotides are TGTGCCAGCAGCTTAGTTAGCGGGGGGGCCGGGGAGCTGTTTTTT. Translation gives CASSLVSGGAGELFF.

This rearrangement joins TRBV9 to TRBJ2-1; D ambiguous. CDR1 is SGDLS and CDR2 is YYNGEE in the germline V gene. The CDR3 loop spans 15 amino acids. V lost 0 bases to trimming and J lost 3 bases, with 10 bases between them. The CDR3 bases are TGTGCCAGCAGCGTAGGGCCCGCCCTCTACAATGAGCAGTTCTTC. This encodes CASSVGPALYNEQFF.

The V and J genes are TRBV6-1 and TRBJ2-3, with D unclear. Trimming shortened V by 8 bases and J by 6 bases, and 12 bases separated the two germline ends. CDR1 is MNHNS, CDR2 SASEGT, per germline. The CDR3 has 12 residues. CDR3 sequence reads: CASGRARDTQYF. CDR3 DNA: TGTGCCAGCGGTAGGGCCAGGGATACGCAGTATTTT.

CDR3 in amino acids: CASSLGQGSHEQYF. Here the CDR3 DNA reads TGTGCCAGCAGCCTAGGACAGGGTTCCCACGAGCAGTACTTC. V gene TRBV5-6 combines with J gene TRBJ2-7, with TRBD1 matching 8 bases. CDR3 size: 14 residues. Germline CDR1 and CDR2: SGHDT and YYEEEE. The trim removed 4 bases at V and 5 bases at J, leaving 8 bases unmatched.

CDR3 DNA: TGTGCCAGCAGTGAAGTGGGAGGAGGACTCCCCACTAACTATGGCTACACCTTC. As protein: CASSEVGGGLPTNYGYTF. This chain joins TRBV6-1 and TRBJ1-2; D remains ambiguous. V was trimmed by 1 base and J by 0 bases, leaving 18 bases between them. The V gene's germline CDR1 is MNHNS and CDR2 SASEGT. This CDR3 has 18 residues.

This rearrangement joins TRBV18 to TRBJ2-7; either TRBD1 or TRBD2 may fit D (5 bases each). V was cut by 1 base and J by 4 bases, with 17 bases left in between. From germline, CDR1 is KGHSH and CDR2 LQKENI. The CDR3 has 16 amino acids. Here the CDR3 reads CASSPRGQGPWYEQYF. CDR3 in DNA: TGTGCCAGCTCACCACGAGGGCAGGGCCCCTGGTACGAGCAGTACTTC.

This clone was seen once. J is TRBJ2-3 and V is TRBV2, with 7 bases fitting TRBD1. The CDR3 runs to 15 residues. Germline-derived CDR1 and CDR2 are SNHLY and FYNNEI. V trimming: 5 bases; J trimming: 0 bases; junction bases outside the gene matches: 5. The CDR3 coding sequence is TGTGCCAGCAGTTGGCAGGGGGATAGCACAGATACGCAGTATTTT. Protein product: CASSWQGDSTDTQYF.

This chain joins TRBV5-1 and TRBJ1-4; perhaps TRBD1 as D (5 bases). V lost 4 bases and J 8 bases, leaving 18 bases between the germline ends. The CDR3 is 15 amino acids. Per germline, CDR1 SGHRS and CDR2 YFSETQ. CDR3 protein: CASSPEPQGGEKLFF. The CDR3 region has the DNA TGCGCCAGCAGCCCGGAGCCGCAGGGTGGCGAAAAACTGTTTTTT.

This sequence joins TRBV18 and TRBJ1-6; TRBD1 matches at 9 bases. Per the germline V gene, CDR1 is KGHSH and CDR2 is LQKENI. This CDR3 is built from 16 residues. The V gene end was trimmed by 0 bases and the J gene end by 8 bases; junction bases not matched to a gene: 5. CDR3 nucleotide sequence: TGTGCCAGCTCACCACCAACCGGGACAGGGTATTCACCCCTCCACTTT. It codes for CASSPPTGTGYSPLHF. The full variable domain, in which reference TRBV18 and TRBJ1-6 provide the parts outside the CDR3, is NAGVMQNPRHLVRRRGQEARLRCSPMKGHSHVYWYRQLPEEGLKFMVYLQKENIIDESGMPKERFSAEFPKEGPSILRIQQVVRGDSAAYFCASSPPTGTGYSPLHFGNGTRLTVT.

This clone was seen at least ten times. CDR3 sequence reads: CASSHRDPGELFF. CDR3 coding DNA: TGTGCCAGCAGCCACAGGGATCCCGGGGAGCTGTTTTTT. The chain joins TRBV11-3 to TRBJ2-2, with D maybe TRBD1 (6 bases). With 5 bases removed from V and 6 bases from J, the gap between germline ends came to 10 bases. CDR1 is SGHNT and CDR2 is YENEEA in the germline V gene. The CDR3 is made up of 13 amino acids.

The chain combines TRBV7-2 with TRBJ1-2, with TRBD1 as a possible D gene (6 bases). Germline CDR1 SGHTA, CDR2 FQGNSA. This CDR3 is built from 12 residues. V dropped 1 base and J dropped 13 bases, with 13 bases sitting between them. The CDR3 nucleotides are TGTGCCAGCAGCTTAGGAGGGGGAGTAGTCACCTTC. The encoded protein is CASSLGGGVVTF.

The V and J genes are TRBV19 and TRBJ2-7; 9 bases are a match to TRBD1. This CDR3 has 14 amino acids. CDR1 is LNHDA, CDR2 SQIVND, per germline (reference sequence). V trimming: 4 bases; J trimming: 7 bases; junction bases outside the gene matches: 8. Here the CDR3 reads CASSTVPGQGEQYF. DNA of the CDR3: TGTGCCAGTAGTACCGTACCGGGACAGGGTGAGCAGTACTTC.

The chain is built from TRBV11-2 and TRBJ2-6; D is undetermined. The germline gives CDR1 SGHAT, CDR2 FQNNGV. This CDR3 is built from 15 residues. Trimming took off 1 base at V and 4 bases at J, with 8 bases between the two ends. In nucleotides, the CDR3 is TGTGCCAGCAGCTTAGGGGTAACCGGGGCCAACGTCCTGACTTTC. This gives the protein CASSLGVTGANVLTF.

This rearrangement joins TRBV2 to TRBJ1-2; D is ambiguous. The CDR3 spans 14 residues. CDR1 SNHLY and CDR2 FYNNEI come from the germline V gene. The V gene lost 3 bases and the J gene lost 4 bases, with 12 bases spanning the gap. The CDR3 bases are TGTGCCAGCAGTGATAGACAACGAGGCTATGGCTACACCTTC. Encoded protein: CASSDRQRGYGYTF.

This clone showed up just a few times. The rearrangement uses TRBV2 and TRBJ2-1, with TRBD2 as a possible D gene (5 bases). The V gene lost 6 bases and the J gene lost 0 bases, with 15 bases spanning the gap. This CDR3 has 16 amino acids. Germline loops: CDR1 SNHLY, CDR2 FYNNEI. The CDR3 spells CASSEPDFYSYNEQFF. CDR3 sequence (DNA): TGTGCCAGCAGCGAACCGGACTTCTACTCCTACAATGAGCAGTTCTTC.

This clone appeared a few times. The CDR3 coding sequence is TGTGCCAGCAGCCATAGCGGGGATAATTCACCCCTCCACTTT. Its translation is CASSHSGDNSPLHF. V is TRBV7-6 and J is TRBJ1-6, with no clear D. The germline V gene encodes CDR1 SGHVS and CDR2 FNYEAQ. V lost 5 bases and J 5 bases, leaving 10 bases between the germline ends. The CDR3 consists of 14 residues.

This CDR3 is CASSYSGSNTEAFF. DNA for the CDR3: TGTGCCAGCAGTTACAGCGGCAGTAACACTGAAGCTTTCTTT. The chain is built from TRBV6-5 and TRBJ1-1; D remains ambiguous. The ends were cut back, 2 bases at V and 2 bases at J, with 9 bases in the middle. The CDR3 extends over 14 amino acids. The germline gives CDR1 MNHEY, CDR2 SVGAGI.

The J gene is TRBJ2-7, the V gene TRBV6-1; D call uncertain. The CDR3 is 14 amino acids. V lost 7 bases and J lost 2, with 15 bases in between. Germline lookup yields CDR1 MNHNS and CDR2 SASEGT. DNA for the CDR3: TGTGCCAGCACCCTACAGACGGAAGCCTACGAGCAGTACTTC. Translating it yields CASTLQTEAYEQYF.

This clone was recorded a few times. The V gene is TRBV9, the J gene TRBJ1-2, with D maybe TRBD1 (5 bases). CDR3 length equals 16 residues. V lost 4 bases and J lost 5, with 21 bases in between. Germline CDR1 SGDLS, CDR2 YYNGEE. CDR3 bases: TGTGCCAGCAGCCCCCACGGTTCCGGGGCGGGATATGGCTACACCTTC. It translates to CASSPHGSGAGYGYTF.

This clone was found a few times. As DNA, the CDR3 is TGTGCCAGCAGTAACAGGCCGAATTCACCCCTCCACTTT. Amino acid sequence: CASSNRPNSPLHF. The genes are TRBV28 and TRBJ1-6; the D gene is possibly TRBD1 (5 bases). Germline values: CDR1 MDHEN, CDR2 SYDVKM. V was cut by 5 bases and J by 7 bases, with 9 bases left in between. The CDR3 totals 13 residues.

This chain links TRBV28 with TRBJ2-5; 10 bases map to TRBD1. Per the germline V gene, CDR1 is MDHEN and CDR2 is SYDVKM. V shed 6 bases, J shed 3 bases, and the junction held 4 bases outside the gene matches. The CDR3 is 14 residues long. The CDR3 protein is CASRAGTGEETQYF. CDR3 coding DNA: TGTGCCAGCAGGGCCGGGACAGGGGAAGAGACCCAGTACTTC.

The J gene is TRBJ2-5, the V gene TRBV7-9; 9 bases align to TRBD1. The CDR3 contains 16 residues. V was pared by 1 base and J by 4 bases, with 7 bases of the junction left unmatched. The V gene's germline CDR1 is SEHNR and CDR2 FQNEAQ (reference sequence). As DNA, the CDR3 is TGTGCCAGCAGCTTAGGGGACAGGGACAGCCGAGAGACCCAGTACTTC. It translates to CASSLGDRDSRETQYF.

The chain couples TRBV7-3 to TRBJ2-1; D possibly corresponds to TRBD2 (7 bases). V lost 6 bases and J 9 bases, leaving 24 bases between the germline ends. In germline, CDR1 is SGHTA, CDR2 FQGTGA. The CDR3 contains 16 residues. CDR3: CASRKTTGRAAGEQFF. The CDR3 DNA follows: TGTGCCAGCAGAAAGACAACAGGGAGGGCTGCGGGTGAGCAGTTCTTC. The complete variable domain, with remaining parts taken from reference TRBV7-3 and TRBJ2-1, reads GAGVSQTPSNKVTEKGKYVELRCDPISGHTALYWYRQSLGQGPEFLIYFQGTGAADDSGLPNDRFFAVRPEGSVSTLKIQRTERGDSAVYLCASRKTTGRAAGEQFFGPGTRLTVL.

The chain has TRBV6-5 and TRBJ1-1; D is ambiguous. CDR1 is MNHEY and CDR2 is SVGAGI in the germline V gene. The CDR3 is 14 amino acids. V was shortened by 5 bases and J by 1 base, with 11 bases between the two germline ends. The CDR3 DNA is TGTGCCAGCAGTGCCGGACGGTGGAACACTGAAGCTTTCTTT. Encoded protein: CASSAGRWNTEAFF.

The genes are TRBV6-5 and TRBJ2-5, with D tentatively TRBD1 (6 bases). CDR3 length: 14 residues. V lost 5 bases, J lost 3 bases, and 13 bases lay in between. Looked up from germline, CDR1 is MNHEY and CDR2 is SVGAGI. CDR3 nucleotides: TGTGCCAGCAGTCAGGGGAGCCCCAAAGAGACCCAGTACTTC. This encodes CASSQGSPKETQYF.

This rearrangement joins TRBV14 to TRBJ2-3; D call uncertain. This CDR3 contains 13 residues. V lost 1 base and J 10 bases, leaving 12 bases between the germline ends. Germline CDR1 reads SGHDN; CDR2 reads FVKESK. The CDR3 region has the DNA TGTGCCAGCAGCCAAGGGTCCGTCGGTGCGCAGTATTTT. This translates into CASSQGSVGAQYF. The variable domain in full, with the rest retrieved from reference TRBV14 and TRBJ2-3, is EAGVTQFPSHSVIEKGQTVTLRCDPISGHDNLYWYRRVMGKEIKFLLHFVKESKQDESGMPNNRFLAERTGGTYSTLKVQPAELEDSGVYFCASSQGSVGAQYFGPGTRLTVL.

The chain is built from TRBV19 and TRBJ1-6, with D possibly being TRBD1 (6 bases). In germline, CDR1 is LNHDA, CDR2 SQIVND (reference sequence). There are 18 residues in the CDR3. Trimming shortened V by 4 bases and J by 4 bases, and 20 bases separated the two germline ends. The CDR3 nucleotides read TGTGCCAGTAGTACCTCAGGGGTCCGGCTAATATATAATTCACCCCTCCACTTT. Translation gives CASSTSGVRLIYNSPLHF.

V is TRBV10-3 and J is TRBJ2-2, with D perhaps TRBD1 (6 bases). The V end lost 7 bases, the J end lost 5 bases, and 11 bases lay between the germline ends. The germline V gene encodes CDR1 ENHRY and CDR2 SYGVKD. CDR3 length equals 13 residues. This CDR3 is CAIMDRGTGELFF. The CDR3 DNA reads as TGTGCCATCATGGATAGGGGGACCGGGGAGCTGTTTTTT.

As regards this clone: The DNA is left out, because the CDR3 cannot be placed on it with certainty; the CDR3 is given as TCRdb lists it. J is TRBJ2-5 and V is TRBV28; the table assigns TRBD2, which was not confirmed against the DNA. Germline CDR1 is MDHEN and CDR2 is SYDVKM. Termini included, the CDR3 measures 21 amino acids. CDR3 in amino acids: CASSSSGRLAGGTITKETQYF.

In DNA form, the CDR3 reads TGTGCCTGGAGTGGGGGGCTCGTCACCAATCAGCCCCAGCATTTT. Protein product: CAWSGGLVTNQPQHF. The rearrangement joins TRBV30 to TRBJ1-5; maybe TRBD1 (6 bases). The CDR3 consists of 15 residues. V lost 1 base and J 3 bases, leaving 13 bases between the germline ends. CDR1 GTSNPN and CDR2 SVGIG come from the germline V gene (reference sequence). The whole variable domain, filled in from reference TRBV30 and TRBJ1-5, reads SQTIHQWPATLVQPVGSPLSLECTVEGTSNPNLYWYRQAAGRGLQLLFYSVGIGQISSEVPQNLSASRPQDRQFILSSKKLLLSDSGFYLCAWSGGLVTNQPQHFGDGTRLSIL.

The J gene is TRBJ2-3, the V gene TRBV7-9, with 7 positions matching TRBD2. Per the germline V gene, CDR1 is SEHNR and CDR2 is FQNEAQ (reference sequence). CDR3 length: 15 amino acids. V was pared by 5 bases and J by 0 bases, with 5 bases of the junction left unmatched. The CDR3 nucleotides read TGTGCCAGCAGCAGCCGGGACTATAGCACAGATACGCAGTATTTT. Its translation: CASSSRDYSTDTQYF. The full variable domain, its missing parts supplied by reference TRBV7-9 and TRBJ2-3, is DTGVSQNPRHKITKRGQNVTFRCDPISEHNRLYWYRQTLGQGPEFLTYFQNEAQLEKSRLLSDRFSAERPKGSFSTLEIQRTEQGDSAMYLCASSSRDYSTDTQYFGPGTRLTVL.

The chain combines TRBV10-2 with TRBJ2-7; D gene ambiguous. Germline CDR1 is WSHSY and CDR2 is SAAADI. V was clipped by 2 bases and J by 4 bases, with 9 bases between them. The CDR3 length is 13 residues. This chain's CDR3 is CASSEPSRYEQYF. CDR3 DNA: TGCGCCAGCAGTGAGCCCTCCCGTTACGAGCAGTACTTC.